This TCR beta chain was observed in a study of radiotherapy plus CTLA-4 blockade in lung cancer. Study context: Disease control was present in roughly 29% of patients, and objective responses in about 19%.

Study results and caveats: An expansion of tumor-derived TCR clones occurred in blood after radiotherapy plus ipilimumab.

On this clone: Its antigen is not identified.

The table came from immunoSEQ multiplex PCR; TCRdb's copy has only in-frame clones and leaves some out. The profile shows about 62,000 clones, roughly 76% of them singletons. The CDR3 spans 12 residues. Germline V gives CDR1 SGHTA, CDR2 FQGNSA. Trimming took 1 base from V and 5 from J, leaving 5 bases between them. The receptor comes from a human donor with non-small cell lung cancer who had a complete response to radiotherapy plus ipilimumab. This specimen was peripheral blood, taken from a patient treated with radiotherapy plus ipilimumab. The rearrangement links TRBV7-2 to TRBJ2-5; D unresolved. CDR3 protein: CASSLVRETQYF. The DNA for the CDR3 is TGTGCCAGCAGCTTAGTCCGGGAGACCCAGTACTTC.